The 5 T cell receptor beta chains below were found in one sample sequenced in a study of blood T cell repertoires in COVID-19. Sequencing was performed with immunoSEQ multiplex PCR; in TCRdb, only in-frame clones are kept and a portion is missing. The data contain around 270,000 clones, 70% to 90% of them seen just once; the ten biggest clones take up about 5.2%. The material sequenced was peripheral blood. These receptors were taken from a woman aged 60 to 75 with COVID-19, enrolled during active disease.

This chain uses TRBV28 with TRBJ1-5; no definite D call. The CDR3 contains 14 residues. V was shortened by 6 bases and J by 1 base, with 10 bases between the two germline ends. The germline V gene encodes CDR1 MDHEN and CDR2 SYDVKM. The CDR3 DNA is TGTGCCAGCAGGATGGGAGGGAGCAATCAGCCCCAGCATTTT. It codes for CASRMGGSNQPQHF.

This clone was recorded only once. At one end the junction does not follow the germline gene, possibly because of a read error. The J gene is TRBJ1-4, the V gene TRBV4-1, with TRBD1 as a possible D gene (5 bases). The CDR3 contains 14 residues. Per the germline V gene, CDR1 is MGHRA and CDR2 is YSYEKL. The CDR3 loop reads CASTPGLRNEKLFF. The CDR3 nucleotides read TGCGCAAGCACCCCGGGACTAAGGAATGAAAAACTGTTTTTT.

CDR3 DNA: TGTGCCAGCAGGGGGCGCAGCTATGGCTACACCTTC. Protein: CASRGRSYGYTF. The chain couples TRBV12-3 or TRBV12-4 to TRBJ1-2; possibly TRBD1 for D (5 bases). The CDR3 has 12 amino acids. Trimming left V 6 bases short and J 4 bases short, with 9 bases between.

The chain uses TRBV5-8 and TRBJ1-1; 7 nucleotides align to TRBD1. The CDR3 sequence is 14 residues long. Germline V CDR1 and CDR2: SGHTS, YDEGEE. V trimming: 0 bases; J trimming: 6 bases; junction bases outside the gene matches: 5. The CDR3 DNA is TGTGCCAGCAGCTTGGTTCAGGGGGTATCTGAAGCTTTCTTT. Protein product: CASSLVQGVSEAFF.

The J gene is TRBJ1-2, the V gene TRBV6-5, with 8 bases that match TRBD1. The CDR3 runs to 14 residues. The germline gives CDR1 MNHEY, CDR2 SVGAGI. The junction had 4 bases not matched to a gene; V was cut back by 2 bases and J by 5 bases. CDR3 sequence (DNA): TGTGCCAGCAGTTACGCTGGACAGGGTTATGGCTACACCTTC. It encodes CASSYAGQGYGYTF.